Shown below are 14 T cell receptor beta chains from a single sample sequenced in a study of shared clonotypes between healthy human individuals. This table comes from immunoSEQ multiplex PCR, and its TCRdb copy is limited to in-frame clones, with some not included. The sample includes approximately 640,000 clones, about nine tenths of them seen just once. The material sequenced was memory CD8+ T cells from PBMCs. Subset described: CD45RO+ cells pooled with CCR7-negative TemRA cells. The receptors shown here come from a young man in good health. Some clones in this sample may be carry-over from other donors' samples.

CDR3 in amino acids: CASSLFEPLSTDTQYF. The DNA for the CDR3 is TGTGCCAGCAGTTTATTCGAACCCCTTAGCACAGATACGCAGTATTTT. The chain joins TRBV28 to TRBJ2-3; no firm D call. The CDR3 runs to 16 residues. Per the germline V gene, CDR1 is MDHEN and CDR2 is SYDVKM. Trimming shortened V by 1 base and J by 0 bases, and 11 bases separated the two germline ends.

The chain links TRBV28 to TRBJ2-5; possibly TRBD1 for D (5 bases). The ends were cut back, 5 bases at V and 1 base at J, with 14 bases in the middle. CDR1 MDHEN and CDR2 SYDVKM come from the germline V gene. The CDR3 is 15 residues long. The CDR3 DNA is TGTGCCAGCAGTCATACCTCAGGGATCCAAGAGACCCAGTACTTC. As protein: CASSHTSGIQETQYF.

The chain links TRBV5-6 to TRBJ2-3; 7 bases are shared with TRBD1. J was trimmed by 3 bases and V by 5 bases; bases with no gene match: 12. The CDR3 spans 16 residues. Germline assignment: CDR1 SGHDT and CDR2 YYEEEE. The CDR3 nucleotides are TGTGCCAGCAGATTGCGACAGGGAGTATTGACAGATACGCAGTATTTT. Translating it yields CASRLRQGVLTDTQYF. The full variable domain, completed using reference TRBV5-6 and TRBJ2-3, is DAGVTQSPTHLIKTRGQQVTLRCSPKSGHDTVSWYQQALGQGPQFIFQYYEEEERQRGNFPDRFSGHQFPNYSSELNVNALLLGDSALYLCASRLRQGVLTDTQYFGPGTRLTVL.

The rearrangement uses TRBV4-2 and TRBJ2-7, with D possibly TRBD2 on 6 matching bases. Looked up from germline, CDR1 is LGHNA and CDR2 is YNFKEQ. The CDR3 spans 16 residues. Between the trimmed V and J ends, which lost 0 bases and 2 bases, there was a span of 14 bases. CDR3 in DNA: TGTGCCAGCAGCCAAGATATAGTAGCGGCACCCTACGAGCAGTACTTC. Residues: CASSQDIVAAPYEQYF.

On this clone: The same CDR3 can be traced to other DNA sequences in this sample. The CDR3 coding sequence is TGTGCCTGGAGTGTGACAGGGGGCACTGAAGCTTTCTTT. Protein product: CAWSVTGGTEAFF. The rearrangement uses TRBV30 and TRBJ1-1; 9 bases fit TRBD1. CDR3 length: 13 amino acids. Looked up from germline, CDR1 is GTSNPN and CDR2 is SVGIG (reference sequence). With 0 bases clipped from V and 4 bases from J, the junction kept 0 bases outside the gene matches.

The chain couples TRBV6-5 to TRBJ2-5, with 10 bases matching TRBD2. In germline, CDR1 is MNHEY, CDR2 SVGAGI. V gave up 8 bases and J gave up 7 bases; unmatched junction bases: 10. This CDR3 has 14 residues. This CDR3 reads CASGTSGDWGTQYF. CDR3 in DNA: TGTGCCAGCGGCACTAGCGGGGACTGGGGGACCCAGTACTTC.

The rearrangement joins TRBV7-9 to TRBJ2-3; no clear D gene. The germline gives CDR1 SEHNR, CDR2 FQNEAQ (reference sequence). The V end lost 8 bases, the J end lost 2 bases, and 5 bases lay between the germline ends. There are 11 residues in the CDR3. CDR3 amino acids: CASDPTDTQYF. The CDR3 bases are TGTGCCAGCGACCCCACAGATACGCAGTATTTT.

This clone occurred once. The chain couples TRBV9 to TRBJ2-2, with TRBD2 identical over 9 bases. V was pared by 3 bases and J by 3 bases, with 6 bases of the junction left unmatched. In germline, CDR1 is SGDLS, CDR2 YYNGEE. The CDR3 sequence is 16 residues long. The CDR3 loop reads CASSEISGRYTGELFF. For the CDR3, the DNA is TGTGCCAGCAGCGAGATCAGCGGGAGGTACACCGGGGAGCTGTTTTTT.

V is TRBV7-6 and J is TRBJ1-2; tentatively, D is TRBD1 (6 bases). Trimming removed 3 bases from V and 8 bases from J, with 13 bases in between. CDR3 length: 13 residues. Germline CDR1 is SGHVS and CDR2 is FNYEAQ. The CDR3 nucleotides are TGTGCCAGCAGCTTGGGGACAACCCTAGGCTACACCTTC. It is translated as CASSLGTTLGYTF.

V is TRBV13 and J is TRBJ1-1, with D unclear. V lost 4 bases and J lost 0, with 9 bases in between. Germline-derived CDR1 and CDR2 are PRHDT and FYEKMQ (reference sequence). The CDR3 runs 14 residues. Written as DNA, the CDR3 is TGTGCCAGCAGCTACCCCGGGTTGAACACTGAAGCTTTCTTT. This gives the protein CASSYPGLNTEAFF.

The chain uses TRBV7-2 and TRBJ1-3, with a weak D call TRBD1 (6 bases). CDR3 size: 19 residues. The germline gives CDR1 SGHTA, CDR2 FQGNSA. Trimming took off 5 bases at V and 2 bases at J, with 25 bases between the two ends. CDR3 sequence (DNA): TGTGCCAGCAGCGGCGGACAGTTCTATGCAGGAGGCCCTGGAAACACCATATATTTT. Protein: CASSGGQFYAGGPGNTIYF.

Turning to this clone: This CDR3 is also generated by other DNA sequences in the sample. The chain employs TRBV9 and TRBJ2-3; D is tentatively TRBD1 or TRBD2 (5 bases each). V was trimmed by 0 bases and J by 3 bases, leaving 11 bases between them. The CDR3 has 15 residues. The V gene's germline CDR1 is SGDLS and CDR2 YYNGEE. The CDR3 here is CASSVERGITDTQYF. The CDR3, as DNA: TGTGCCAGCAGCGTAGAGAGGGGAATAACAGATACGCAGTATTTT.

CDR3 bases: TGTGCCAGCAGCCCCCCGGACATGCACGAGCAGTACTTC. Protein sequence: CASSPPDMHEQYF. The chain recombines TRBV7-9 with TRBJ2-7; D is possibly TRBD1 (5 bases). V was clipped by 5 bases and J by 5 bases, with 13 bases between them. The CDR3 is made up of 13 amino acids. The germline gives CDR1 SEHNR, CDR2 FQNEAQ (reference sequence).

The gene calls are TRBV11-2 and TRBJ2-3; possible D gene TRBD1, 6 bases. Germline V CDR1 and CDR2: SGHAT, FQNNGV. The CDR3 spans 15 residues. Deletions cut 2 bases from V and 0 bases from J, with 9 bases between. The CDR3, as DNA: TGTGCCAGCAGCTTATGGGGGCTGAGCACAGATACGCAGTATTTT. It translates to CASSLWGLSTDTQYF.